This T cell receptor beta chain came from a study of blood T cells in healthy people across ages. At least 6.5 million PBMCs were isolated per sample. CDR3 length equals 14 residues. Germline assignment: CDR1 SGHTA and CDR2 FQGNSA. The V segment lost 5 bases and the J segment 4 bases; nucleotides outside the gene matches: 6. A sample-barcoded 5' primer and a J-beta primer mix were used in a second PCR of roughly 7 to 12 cycles. TCRdb redid the calling of the 5' RACE reads with MiXCR, one entry per CDR3 protein. The table shows 450,000 to 700,000 distinct CDR3 sequences, with approximately 27% occurring only once.

This rearrangement joins TRBV7-2 to TRBJ2-3; 7 bases fit TRBD1. This receptor was taken from a woman in her seventies in good health. Input material: blood. CDR3 sequence reads: CASSQGGRADTQYF. CDR3 sequence (DNA): TGTGCCAGCAGCCAAGGGGGCAGGGCAGATACGCAGTATTTT.